This T cell receptor beta chain was profiled in a study of cytomegalovirus exposure and HLA in healthy donors. For the study at large: The Caucasian-associated ancestry cluster held roughly 78% of roughly 400 genotyped donors.

Primers: 60 Vbeta forward and 13 Jbeta reverse. Some clones are missing from TCRdb's copy, which holds only in-frame ones; the method was immunoSEQ multiplex PCR. Here the sample spans under 150,000 clones, about 79% being singletons. Points from the study as a whole: About 180 TCR beta chains were listed as cytomegalovirus-associated.

With regard to this clone: Its antigen is currently unknown.

Source material: PBMCs. The sequence came from a woman aged 18-29 years in good health and CMV-seronegative.

DNA for the CDR3: TGTGCCAGCAGCTTAAATGGGCGGGATGAAAAACTGTTTTTT. It encodes CASSLNGRDEKLFF. The V and J genes are TRBV7-6 and TRBJ1-4; D ambiguous. CDR1 is SGHVS and CDR2 is FNYEAQ in the germline V gene. The CDR3 covers 14 residues. Trimming left V 2 bases short and J 6 bases short, with 10 bases between.